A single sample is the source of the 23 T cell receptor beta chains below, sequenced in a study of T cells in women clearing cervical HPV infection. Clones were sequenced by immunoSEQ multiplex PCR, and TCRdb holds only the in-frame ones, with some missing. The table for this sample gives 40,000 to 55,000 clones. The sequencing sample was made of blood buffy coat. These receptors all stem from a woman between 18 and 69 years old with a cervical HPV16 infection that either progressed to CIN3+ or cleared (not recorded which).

The part of the CDR3 DNA that was read is TGTGCCAGCTCAGGCAGCGGAAGATCGCCC. Its protein product is CASSGSGRSP. The whole CDR3 protein is CASSGSGRSPQHF. The V call is TRBV18, the J call TRBJ1-5, with unresolved D. The observed sequence ends 3 residues before the CDR3 terminus, with the missing tail filled in from the germline J gene. This CDR3 is built from 13 residues. CDR1 and CDR2 (germline): KGHSH, LQKENI. V was trimmed by 5 bases and J by 9 bases, leaving 14 bases between them.

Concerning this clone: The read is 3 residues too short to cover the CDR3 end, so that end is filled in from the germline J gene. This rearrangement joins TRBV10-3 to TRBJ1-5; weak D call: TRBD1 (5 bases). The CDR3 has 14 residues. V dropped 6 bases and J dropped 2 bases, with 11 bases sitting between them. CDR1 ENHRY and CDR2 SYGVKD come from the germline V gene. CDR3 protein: CAISPTQGNQPQHF. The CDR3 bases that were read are TGTGCCATCAGCCCTACACAGGGCAATCAGCCC.

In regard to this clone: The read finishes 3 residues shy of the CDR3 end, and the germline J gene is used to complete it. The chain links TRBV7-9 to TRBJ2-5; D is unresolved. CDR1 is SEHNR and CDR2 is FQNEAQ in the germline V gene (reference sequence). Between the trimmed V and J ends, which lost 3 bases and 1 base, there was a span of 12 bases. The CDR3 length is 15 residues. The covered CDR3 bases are TGTGCCAGCAGCTTTGAGGATAGCCGCCAAGAGACC. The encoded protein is CASSFEDSRQET. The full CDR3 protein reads CASSFEDSRQETQYF.

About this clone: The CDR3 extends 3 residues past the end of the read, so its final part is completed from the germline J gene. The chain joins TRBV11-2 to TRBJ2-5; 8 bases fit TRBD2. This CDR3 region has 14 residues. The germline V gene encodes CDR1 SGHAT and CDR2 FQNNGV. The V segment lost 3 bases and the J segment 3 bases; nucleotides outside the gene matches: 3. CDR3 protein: CASSFAGGEETQYF. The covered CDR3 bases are TGTGCCAGCAGCTTCGCCGGGGGGGAAGAGACC.

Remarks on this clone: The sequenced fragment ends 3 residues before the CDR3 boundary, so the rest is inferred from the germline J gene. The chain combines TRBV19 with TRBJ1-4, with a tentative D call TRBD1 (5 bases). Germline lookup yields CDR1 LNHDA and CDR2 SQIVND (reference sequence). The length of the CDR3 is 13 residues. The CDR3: CASEKSGANVLFF. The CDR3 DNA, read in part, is TGTGCCAGTGAAAAGTCTGGGGCCAACGTA.

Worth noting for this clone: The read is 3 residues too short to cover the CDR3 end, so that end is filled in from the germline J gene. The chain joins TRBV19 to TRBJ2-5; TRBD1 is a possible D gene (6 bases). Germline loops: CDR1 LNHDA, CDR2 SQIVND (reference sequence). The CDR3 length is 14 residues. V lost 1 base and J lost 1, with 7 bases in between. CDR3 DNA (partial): TGTGCCAGTAGTATAGGGACAGTCCAAGAGACC. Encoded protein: CASSIGTVQET. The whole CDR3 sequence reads CASSIGTVQETQYF.

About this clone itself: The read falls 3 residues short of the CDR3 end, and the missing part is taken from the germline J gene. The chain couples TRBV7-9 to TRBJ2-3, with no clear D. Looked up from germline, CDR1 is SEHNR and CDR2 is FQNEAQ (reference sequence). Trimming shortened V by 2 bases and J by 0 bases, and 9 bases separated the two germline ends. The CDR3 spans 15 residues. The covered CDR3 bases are TGTGCCAGCAGCTTAAGGCGGATGAGCACAGATACG. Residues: CASSLRRMSTDT. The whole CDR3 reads CASSLRRMSTDTQYF.

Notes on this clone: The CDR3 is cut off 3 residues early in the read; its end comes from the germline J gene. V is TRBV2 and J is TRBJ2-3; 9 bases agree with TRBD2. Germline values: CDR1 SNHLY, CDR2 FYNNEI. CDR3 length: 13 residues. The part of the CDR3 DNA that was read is TGTGCCATCACGGGGCGGGAGGGGGAGACG. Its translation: CAITGREGET. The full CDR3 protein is CAITGREGETQYF.

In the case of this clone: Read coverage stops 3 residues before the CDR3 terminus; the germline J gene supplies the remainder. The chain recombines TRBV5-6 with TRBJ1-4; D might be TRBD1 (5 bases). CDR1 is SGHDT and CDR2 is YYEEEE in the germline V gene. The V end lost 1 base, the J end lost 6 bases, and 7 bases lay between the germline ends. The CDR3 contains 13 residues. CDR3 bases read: TGTGCCAGCAGCTTGTGGGGGGATGAAAAA. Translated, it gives CASSLWGDEK. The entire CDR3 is CASSLWGDEKLFF.

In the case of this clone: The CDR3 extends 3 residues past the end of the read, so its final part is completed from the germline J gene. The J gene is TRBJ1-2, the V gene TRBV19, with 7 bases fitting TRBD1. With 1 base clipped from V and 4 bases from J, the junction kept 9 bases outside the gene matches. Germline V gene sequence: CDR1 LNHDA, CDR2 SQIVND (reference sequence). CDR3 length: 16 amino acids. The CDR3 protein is CASSIGPIQGTYGYTF. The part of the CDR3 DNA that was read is TGTGCCAGTAGTATAGGCCCGATACAGGGGACCTATGGC.

The DNA read from the CDR3 is TGTGCTAGTGGTCCTTGGACAGGGGCGGGGGTGGTCACTGAA. Encoded protein: CASGPWTGAGVVTE. The whole CDR3 region reads CASGPWTGAGVVTEAFF. The genes are TRBV12-5 and TRBJ1-1; TRBD1 matches 9 bases. Read coverage stops 3 residues before the CDR3 terminus; the germline J gene supplies the remainder. Germline V gene lookup returns CDR1 LGHNT and CDR2 FRNRAP. With V trimmed by 5 bases and J by 4 bases, 14 bases remained unmatched. The CDR3 covers 17 residues.

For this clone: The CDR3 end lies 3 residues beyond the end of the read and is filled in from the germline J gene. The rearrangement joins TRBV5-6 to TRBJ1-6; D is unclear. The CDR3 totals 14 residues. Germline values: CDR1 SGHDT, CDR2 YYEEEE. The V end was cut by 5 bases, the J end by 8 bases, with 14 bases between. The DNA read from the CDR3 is TGTGCCAGCAGTAAAGCCCCGTTCGATTCACCC. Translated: CASSKAPFDSP. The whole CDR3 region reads CASSKAPFDSPLHF. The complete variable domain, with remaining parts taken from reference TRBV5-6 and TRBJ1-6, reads DAGVTQSPTHLIKTRGQQVTLRCSPKSGHDTVSWYQQALGQGPQFIFQYYEEEERQRGNFPDRFSGHQFPNYSSELNVNALLLGDSALYLCASSKAPFDSPLHFGNGTRLTVT.

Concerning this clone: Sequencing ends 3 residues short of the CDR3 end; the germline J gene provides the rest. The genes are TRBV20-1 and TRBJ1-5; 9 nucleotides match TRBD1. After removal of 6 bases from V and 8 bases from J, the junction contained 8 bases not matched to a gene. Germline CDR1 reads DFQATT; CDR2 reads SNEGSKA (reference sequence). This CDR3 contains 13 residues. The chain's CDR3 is CSAGGQGYEPQHF. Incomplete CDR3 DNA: TGCAGTGCGGGGGGACAGGGTTACGAGCCC.

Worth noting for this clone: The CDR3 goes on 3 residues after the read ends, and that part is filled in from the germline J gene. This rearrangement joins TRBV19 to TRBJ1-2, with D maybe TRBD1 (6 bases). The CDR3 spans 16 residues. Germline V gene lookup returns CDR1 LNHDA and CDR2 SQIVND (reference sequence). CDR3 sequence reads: CASSSPAGGRGDTYTF. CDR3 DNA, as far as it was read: TGTGCCAGTAGTTCCCCCGCGGGGGGGCGCGGAGATACC.

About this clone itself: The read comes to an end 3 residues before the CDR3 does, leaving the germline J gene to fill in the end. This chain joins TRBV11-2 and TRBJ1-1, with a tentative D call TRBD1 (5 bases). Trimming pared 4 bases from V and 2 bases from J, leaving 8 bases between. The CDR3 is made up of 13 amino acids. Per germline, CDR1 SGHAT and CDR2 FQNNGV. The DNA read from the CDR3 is TGTGCCAGCAGCTGGACACTTAACACTGAA. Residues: CASSWTLNTE. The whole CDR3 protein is CASSWTLNTEAFF.

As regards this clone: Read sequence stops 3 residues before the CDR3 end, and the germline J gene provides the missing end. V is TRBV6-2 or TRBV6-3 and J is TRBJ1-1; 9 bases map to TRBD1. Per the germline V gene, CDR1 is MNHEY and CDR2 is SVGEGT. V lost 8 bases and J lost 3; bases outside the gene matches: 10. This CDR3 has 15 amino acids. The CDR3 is CASGSSGTGYTEAFF. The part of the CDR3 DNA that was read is TGTGCCAGCGGGTCTTCCGGGACAGGGTACACTGAA.

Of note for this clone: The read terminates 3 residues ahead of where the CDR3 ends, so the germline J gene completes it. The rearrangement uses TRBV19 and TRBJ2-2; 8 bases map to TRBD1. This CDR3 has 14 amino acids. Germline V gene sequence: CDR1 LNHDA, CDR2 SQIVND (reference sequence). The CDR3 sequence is CASSEDRVDEKLFF. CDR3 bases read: TGTGCCAGTAGTGAGGACAGGGTGGATGAAAAG.

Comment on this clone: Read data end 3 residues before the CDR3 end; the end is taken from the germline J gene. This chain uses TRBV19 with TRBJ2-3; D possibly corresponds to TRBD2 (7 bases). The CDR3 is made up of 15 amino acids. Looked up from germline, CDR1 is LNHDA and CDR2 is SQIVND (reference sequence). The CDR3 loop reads CASNPFRGADQPQYF. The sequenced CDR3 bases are TGTGCCAGCAACCCGTTTCGGGGGGCTGATCAGCCG.

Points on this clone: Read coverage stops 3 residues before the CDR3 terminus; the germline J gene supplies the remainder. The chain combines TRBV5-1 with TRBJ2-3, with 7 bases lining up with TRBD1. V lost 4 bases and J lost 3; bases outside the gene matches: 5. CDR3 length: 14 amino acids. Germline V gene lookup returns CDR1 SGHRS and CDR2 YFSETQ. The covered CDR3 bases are TGCGCCAGCAGCGTGACGACAGGGACAGATACG. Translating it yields CASSVTTGTDT. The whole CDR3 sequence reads CASSVTTGTDTQYF. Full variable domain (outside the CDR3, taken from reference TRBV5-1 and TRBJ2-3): KAGVTQTPRYLIKTRGQQVTLSCSPISGHRSVSWYQQTPGQGLQFLFEYFSETQRNKGNFPGRFSGRQFSNSRSEMNVSTLELGDSALYLCASSVTTGTDTQYFGPGTRLTVL.

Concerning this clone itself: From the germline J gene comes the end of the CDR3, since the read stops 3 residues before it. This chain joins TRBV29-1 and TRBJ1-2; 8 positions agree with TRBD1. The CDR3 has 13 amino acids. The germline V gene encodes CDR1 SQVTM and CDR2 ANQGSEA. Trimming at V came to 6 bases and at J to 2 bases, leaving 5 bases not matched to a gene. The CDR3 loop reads CSVSGGANYGYTF. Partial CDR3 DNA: TGCAGCGTGTCAGGGGGCGCAAACTATGGC.

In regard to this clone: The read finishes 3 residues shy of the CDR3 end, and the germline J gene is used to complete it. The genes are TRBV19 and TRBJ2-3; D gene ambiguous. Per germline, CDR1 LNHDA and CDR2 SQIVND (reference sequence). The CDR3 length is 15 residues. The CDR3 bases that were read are TGTGCCAGTAGTCCACGACATGCCCTAAATCAGCCG. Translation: CASSPRHALNQP. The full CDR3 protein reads CASSPRHALNQPQYF.

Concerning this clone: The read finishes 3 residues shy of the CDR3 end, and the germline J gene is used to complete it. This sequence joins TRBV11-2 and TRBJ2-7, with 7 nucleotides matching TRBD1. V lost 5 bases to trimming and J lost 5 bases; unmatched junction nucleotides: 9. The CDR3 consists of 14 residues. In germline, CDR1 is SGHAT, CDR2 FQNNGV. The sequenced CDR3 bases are TGTGCCAGCAGCCTTGGGACAGTACTTCACGAG. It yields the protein CASSLGTVLHE. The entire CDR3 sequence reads CASSLGTVLHEQYF.

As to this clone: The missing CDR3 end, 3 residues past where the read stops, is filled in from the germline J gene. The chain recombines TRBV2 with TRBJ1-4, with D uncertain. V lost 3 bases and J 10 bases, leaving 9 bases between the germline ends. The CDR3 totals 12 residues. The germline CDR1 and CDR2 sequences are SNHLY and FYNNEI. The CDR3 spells CASSDSARKLFF. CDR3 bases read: TGTGCCAGCAGTGACAGTGCCCGAAAA.